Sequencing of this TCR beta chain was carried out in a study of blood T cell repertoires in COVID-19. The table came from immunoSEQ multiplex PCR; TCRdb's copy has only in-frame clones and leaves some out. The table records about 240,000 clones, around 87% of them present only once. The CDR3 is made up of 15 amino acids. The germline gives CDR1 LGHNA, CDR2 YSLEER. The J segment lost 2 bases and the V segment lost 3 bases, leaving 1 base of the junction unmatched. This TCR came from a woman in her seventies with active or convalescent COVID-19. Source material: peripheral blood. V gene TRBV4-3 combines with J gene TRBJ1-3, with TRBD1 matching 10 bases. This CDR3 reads CASSQTGGPGNTIYF. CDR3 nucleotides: TGCGCCAGCAGCCAGACAGGGGGCCCTGGAAACACCATATATTTT.